There are many counts of the clone carrying this TCR beta chain. Its target is unknown. This specimen belongs to a study of glioma-infiltrating T cells. V was cut by 6 bases and J by 5 bases, with 13 bases left in between. Per the germline V gene, CDR1 is MNHEY and CDR2 is SMNVEV (reference sequence). There are 13 residues in the CDR3. Whole-study results and caveats: Very few CDR3 sequences were shared between tissue and blood.

TCR alpha and beta CDR3 regions were amplified from RNA using iRepertoire nested multiplex PCR. One-step reverse transcription and amplification started from about 100-400 ng of tissue mRNA or PBMC total RNA. In TCRdb, the multiplex PCR reads were re-called with MiXCR into one record per CDR3 protein. The table includes about 190,000 distinct CDR3 sequences, around 30% detected once. The rearrangement joins TRBV27 to TRBJ1-1; no definite D call. Sequencing was carried out using glioma tissue, nonneoplastic brain tissue, or PBMCs (not recorded which). The receptor comes from a human donor with low-grade glioma or glioblastoma, undergoing nonglioma brain surgery, or in good health (not recorded which). Here the CDR3 DNA reads TGTGCCAGCAGGTTGGAGGGTGGGACTGAAGCTTTCTTT. Protein product: CASRLEGGTEAFF.